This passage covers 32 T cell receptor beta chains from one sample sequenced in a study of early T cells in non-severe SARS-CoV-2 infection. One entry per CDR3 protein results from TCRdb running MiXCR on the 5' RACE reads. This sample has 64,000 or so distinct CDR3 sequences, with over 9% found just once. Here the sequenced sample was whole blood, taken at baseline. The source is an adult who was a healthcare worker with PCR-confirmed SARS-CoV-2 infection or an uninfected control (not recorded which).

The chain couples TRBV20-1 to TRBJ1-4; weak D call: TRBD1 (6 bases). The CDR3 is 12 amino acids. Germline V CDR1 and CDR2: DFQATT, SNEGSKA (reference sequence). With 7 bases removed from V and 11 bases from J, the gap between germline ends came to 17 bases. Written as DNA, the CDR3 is TGCAGTGTAGACAGGAACCGCGGGAAACTGTTTTTT. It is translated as CSVDRNRGKLFF.

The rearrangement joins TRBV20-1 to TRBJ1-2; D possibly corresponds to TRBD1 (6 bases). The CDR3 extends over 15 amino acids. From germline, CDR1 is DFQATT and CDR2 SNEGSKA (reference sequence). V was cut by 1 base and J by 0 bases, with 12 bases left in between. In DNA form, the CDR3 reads TGCAGTGCTAGAGTTCAGGGGAGATCTAACTATGGCTACACCTTC. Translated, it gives CSARVQGRSNYGYTF.

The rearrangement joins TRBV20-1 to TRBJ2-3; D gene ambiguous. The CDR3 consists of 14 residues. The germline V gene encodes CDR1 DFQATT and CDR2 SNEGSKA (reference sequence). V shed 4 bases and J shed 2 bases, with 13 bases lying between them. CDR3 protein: CSAIGDFPTDTQYF. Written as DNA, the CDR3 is TGCAGTGCTATTGGGGATTTTCCCACAGATACGCAGTATTTT.

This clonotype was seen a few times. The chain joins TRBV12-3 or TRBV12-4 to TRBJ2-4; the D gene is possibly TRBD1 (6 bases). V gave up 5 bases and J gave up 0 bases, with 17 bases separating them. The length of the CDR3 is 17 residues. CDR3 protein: CASSPQTGSLAKNIQYF. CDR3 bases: TGTGCCAGCAGTCCGCAGACAGGTTCCCTAGCCAAAAACATTCAGTACTTC.

CDR3 amino acids: CSAPTDGAPRSGQYF. CDR3 bases: TGCAGTGCCCCAACCGACGGGGCCCCGCGCTCGGGACAGTACTTC. The V call is TRBV20-1, the J call TRBJ2-4; D is possibly TRBD1 or TRBD2 (5 bases each). This CDR3 has 15 amino acids. V was shortened by 6 bases and J by 13 bases, with 28 bases between the two germline ends. Germline V gives CDR1 DFQATT, CDR2 SNEGSKA (reference sequence).

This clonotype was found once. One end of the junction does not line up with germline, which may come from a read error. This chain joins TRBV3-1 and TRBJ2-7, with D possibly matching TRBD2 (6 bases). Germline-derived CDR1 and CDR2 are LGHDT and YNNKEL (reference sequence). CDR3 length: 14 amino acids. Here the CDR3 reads CASSRDWYSHEQYF. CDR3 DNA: TGTGCCAGCAGCCGGGACTGGTACTCCCACGAGCAGTACTTC.

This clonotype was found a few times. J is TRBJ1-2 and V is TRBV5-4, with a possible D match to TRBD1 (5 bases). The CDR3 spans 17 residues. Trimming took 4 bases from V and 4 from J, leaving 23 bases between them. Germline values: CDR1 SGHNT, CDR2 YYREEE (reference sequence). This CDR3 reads CASSPLSTGRGSYGYTF. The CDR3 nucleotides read TGTGCCAGCAGCCCCCTATCTACGGGGCGCGGTAGCTATGGCTACACCTTC. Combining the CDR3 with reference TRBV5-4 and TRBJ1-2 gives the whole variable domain ETGVTQSPTHLIKTRGQQVTLRCSSQSGHNTVSWYQQALGQGPQFIFQYYREEENGRGNFPPRFSGLQFPNYSSELNVNALELDDSALYLCASSPLSTGRGSYGYTFGSGTRLTVV.

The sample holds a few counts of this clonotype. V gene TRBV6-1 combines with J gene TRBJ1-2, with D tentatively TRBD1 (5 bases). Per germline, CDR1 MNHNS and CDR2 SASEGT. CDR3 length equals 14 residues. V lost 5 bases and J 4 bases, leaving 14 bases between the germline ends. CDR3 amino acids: CASSSAPGLYGYTF. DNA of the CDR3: TGTGCCAGCAGTTCCGCACCGGGGCTCTATGGCTACACCTTC.

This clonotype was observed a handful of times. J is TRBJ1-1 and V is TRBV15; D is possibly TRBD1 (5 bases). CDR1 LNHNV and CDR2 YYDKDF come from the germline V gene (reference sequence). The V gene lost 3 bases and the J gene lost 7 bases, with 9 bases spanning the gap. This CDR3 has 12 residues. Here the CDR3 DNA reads TGTGCCACCAGCAGTCAGGGTATTGAAGCTTTCTTT. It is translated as CATSSQGIEAFF.

The CDR3, as DNA: TGTGCCAGCAGTTACAGGGTTAATTATGGCTACACCTTC. It is translated as CASSYRVNYGYTF. V is TRBV6-5 and J is TRBJ1-2; no clear D. The CDR3 spans 13 residues. Trimming took off 2 bases at V and 5 bases at J, with 9 bases between the two ends. Per germline, CDR1 MNHEY and CDR2 SVGAGI.

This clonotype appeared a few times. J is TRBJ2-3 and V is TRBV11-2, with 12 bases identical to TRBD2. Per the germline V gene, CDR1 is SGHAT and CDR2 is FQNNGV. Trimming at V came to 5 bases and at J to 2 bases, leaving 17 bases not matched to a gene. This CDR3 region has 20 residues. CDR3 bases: TGTGCCAGCAGCCCGGAGGCCCCGGGGCTAGCGGGGGGGCCCACAGATACGCAGTATTTT. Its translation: CASSPEAPGLAGGPTDTQYF.

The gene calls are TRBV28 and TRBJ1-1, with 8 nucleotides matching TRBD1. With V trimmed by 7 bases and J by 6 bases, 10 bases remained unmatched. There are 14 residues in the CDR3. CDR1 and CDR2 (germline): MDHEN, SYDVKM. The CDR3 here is CASTSPGGIAEAFF. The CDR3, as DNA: TGTGCCAGCACCTCGCCAGGGGGCATCGCTGAAGCTTTCTTT.

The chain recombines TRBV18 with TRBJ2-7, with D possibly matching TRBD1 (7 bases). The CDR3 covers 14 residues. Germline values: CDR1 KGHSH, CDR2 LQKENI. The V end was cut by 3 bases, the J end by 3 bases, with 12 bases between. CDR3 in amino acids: CASSPGGQLYEQYF. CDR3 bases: TGTGCCAGCTCACCGGGGGGACAGCTCTACGAGCAGTACTTC. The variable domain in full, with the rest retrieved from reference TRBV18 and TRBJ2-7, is NAGVMQNPRHLVRRRGQEARLRCSPMKGHSHVYWYRQLPEEGLKFMVYLQKENIIDESGMPKERFSAEFPKEGPSILRIQQVVRGDSAAYFCASSPGGQLYEQYFGPGTRLTVT.

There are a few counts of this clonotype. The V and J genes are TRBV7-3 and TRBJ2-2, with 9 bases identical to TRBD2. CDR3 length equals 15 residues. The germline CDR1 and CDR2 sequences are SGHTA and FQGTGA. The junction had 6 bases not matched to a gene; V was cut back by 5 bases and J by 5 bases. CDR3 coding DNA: TGTGCCAGCAGCAGGACTAGCGATCATACCGGGGAGCTGTTTTTT. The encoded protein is CASSRTSDHTGELFF.

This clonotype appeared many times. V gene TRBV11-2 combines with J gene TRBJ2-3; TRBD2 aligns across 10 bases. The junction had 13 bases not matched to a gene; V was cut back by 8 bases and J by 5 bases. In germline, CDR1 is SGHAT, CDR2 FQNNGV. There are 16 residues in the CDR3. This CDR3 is CASVPEGLANRDTQYF. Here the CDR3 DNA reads TGTGCCAGCGTACCAGAGGGACTAGCGAACAGAGATACGCAGTATTTT.

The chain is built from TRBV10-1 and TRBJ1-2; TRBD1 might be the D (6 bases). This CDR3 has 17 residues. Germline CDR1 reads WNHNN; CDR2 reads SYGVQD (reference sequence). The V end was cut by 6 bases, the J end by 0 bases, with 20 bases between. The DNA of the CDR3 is TGCGCCAGCAGAAACACGGGGGGGACACCTACTAACTATGGCTACACCTTC. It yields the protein CASRNTGGTPTNYGYTF.

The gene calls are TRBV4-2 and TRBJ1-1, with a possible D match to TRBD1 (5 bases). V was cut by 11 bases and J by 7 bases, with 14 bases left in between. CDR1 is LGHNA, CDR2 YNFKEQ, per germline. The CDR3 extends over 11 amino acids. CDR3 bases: TGTGCCGCTGGGACCCTCCTTGAAGCTTTCTTT. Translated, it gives CAAGTLLEAFF.

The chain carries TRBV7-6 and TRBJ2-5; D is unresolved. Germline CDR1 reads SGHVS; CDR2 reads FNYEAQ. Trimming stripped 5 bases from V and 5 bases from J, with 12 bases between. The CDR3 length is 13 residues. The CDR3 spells CASSGLPGETQYF. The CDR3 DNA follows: TGTGCCAGCAGCGGCCTCCCTGGGGAGACCCAGTACTTC.

DNA for the CDR3: TGCAGCGTTTGGAGGGGGCTGGGCACTGAAGCTTTCTTT. Its protein is CSVWRGLGTEAFF. The rearrangement uses TRBV29-1 and TRBJ1-1; 7 positions agree with TRBD1. The CDR3 has 13 amino acids. Trimming cost V 5 bases and J 4 bases; bases outside gene matches: 7. Germline lookup yields CDR1 SQVTM and CDR2 ANQGSEA.

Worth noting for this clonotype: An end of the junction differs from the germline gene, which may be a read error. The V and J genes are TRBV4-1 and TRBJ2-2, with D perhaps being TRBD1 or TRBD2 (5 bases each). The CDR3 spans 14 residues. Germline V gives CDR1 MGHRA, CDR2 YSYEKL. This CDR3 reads CASSGRVGTGELLF. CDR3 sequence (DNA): TGCGCCAGCAGCGGCAGGGTGGGCACCGGGGAGCTGTTATTT.

The CDR3 loop is CASSLGTGSGNTIYF. The DNA for the CDR3 is TGTGCCAGCAGTTTGGGGACAGGGAGTGGAAACACCATATATTTT. This chain connects TRBV27 to TRBJ1-3, with 9 bases lining up with TRBD1. Germline V gives CDR1 MNHEY, CDR2 SMNVEV (reference sequence). The CDR3 consists of 15 residues. Trimming removed 3 bases from V and 3 bases from J; junction bases left unmatched: 3.

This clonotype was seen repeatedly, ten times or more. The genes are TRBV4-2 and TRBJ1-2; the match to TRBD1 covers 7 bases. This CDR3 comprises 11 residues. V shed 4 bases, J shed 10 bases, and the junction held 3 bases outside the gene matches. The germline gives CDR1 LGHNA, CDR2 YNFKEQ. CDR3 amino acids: CASSRDSYYTF. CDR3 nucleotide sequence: TGTGCCAGCAGCCGGGACAGCTACTACACCTTC.

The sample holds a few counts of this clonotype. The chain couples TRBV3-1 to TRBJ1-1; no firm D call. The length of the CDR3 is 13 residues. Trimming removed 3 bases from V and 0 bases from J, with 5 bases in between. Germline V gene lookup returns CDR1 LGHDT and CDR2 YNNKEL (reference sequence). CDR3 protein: CASSHTVNTEAFF. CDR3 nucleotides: TGTGCCAGCAGCCATACGGTGAACACTGAAGCTTTCTTT.

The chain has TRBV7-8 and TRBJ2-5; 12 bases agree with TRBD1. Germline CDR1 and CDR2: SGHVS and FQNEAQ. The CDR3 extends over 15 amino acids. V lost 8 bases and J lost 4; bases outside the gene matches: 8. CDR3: CASRDRGRVGETQYF. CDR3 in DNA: TGTGCCAGCCGGGACAGGGGGCGGGTAGGAGAGACCCAGTACTTC. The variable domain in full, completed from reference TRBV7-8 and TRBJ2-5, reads GAGVSQSPRYKVAKRGQDVALRCDPISGHVSLFWYQQALGQGPEFLTYFQNEAQLDKSGLPSDRFFAERPEGSVSTLKIQRTQQEDSAVYLCASRDRGRVGETQYFGPGTRLLVL.

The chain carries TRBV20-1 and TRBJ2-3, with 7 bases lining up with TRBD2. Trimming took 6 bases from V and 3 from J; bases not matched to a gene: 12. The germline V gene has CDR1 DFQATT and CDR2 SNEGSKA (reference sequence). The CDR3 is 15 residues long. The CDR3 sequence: CSATDRRGRTDTQYF. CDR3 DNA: TGCAGTGCCACCGACCGGCGGGGGAGAACAGATACGCAGTATTTT.

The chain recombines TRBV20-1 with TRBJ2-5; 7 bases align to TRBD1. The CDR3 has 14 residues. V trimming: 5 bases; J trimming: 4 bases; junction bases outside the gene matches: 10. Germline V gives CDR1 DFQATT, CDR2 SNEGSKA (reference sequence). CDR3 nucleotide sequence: TGCAGTGCTGGGGACAGTACTTTGGGAGAGACCCAGTACTTC. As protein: CSAGDSTLGETQYF.

This CDR3 is CASSTTREPQHF. CDR3 bases: TGTGCCAGTAGTACCACCAGGGAACCCCAGCATTTT. The chain joins TRBV19 to TRBJ1-5; D is perhaps TRBD1 (5 bases). Germline loops: CDR1 LNHDA, CDR2 SQIVND (reference sequence). The CDR3 spans 12 residues. Trimming pared 4 bases from V and 10 bases from J, leaving 11 bases between.

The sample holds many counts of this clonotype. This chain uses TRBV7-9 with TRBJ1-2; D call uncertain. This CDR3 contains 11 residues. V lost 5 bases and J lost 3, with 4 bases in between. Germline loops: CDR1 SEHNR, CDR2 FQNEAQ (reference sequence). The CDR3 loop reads CASSLDYGYTF. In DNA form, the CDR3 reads TGTGCCAGCAGCCTGGACTATGGCTACACCTTC.

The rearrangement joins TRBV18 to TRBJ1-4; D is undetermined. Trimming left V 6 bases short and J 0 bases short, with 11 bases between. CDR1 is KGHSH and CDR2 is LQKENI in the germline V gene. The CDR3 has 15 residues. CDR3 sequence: CASSAKRSTNEKLFF. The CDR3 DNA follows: TGTGCCAGCTCCGCCAAACGGTCAACTAATGAAAAACTGTTTTTT.

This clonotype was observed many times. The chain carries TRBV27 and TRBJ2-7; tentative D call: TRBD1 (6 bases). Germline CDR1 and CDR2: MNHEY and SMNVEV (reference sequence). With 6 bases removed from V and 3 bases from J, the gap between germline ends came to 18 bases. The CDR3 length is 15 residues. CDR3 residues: CASSSKGVPFYEQYF. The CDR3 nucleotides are TGTGCCAGCAGCTCTAAGGGGGTTCCGTTCTACGAGCAGTACTTC.

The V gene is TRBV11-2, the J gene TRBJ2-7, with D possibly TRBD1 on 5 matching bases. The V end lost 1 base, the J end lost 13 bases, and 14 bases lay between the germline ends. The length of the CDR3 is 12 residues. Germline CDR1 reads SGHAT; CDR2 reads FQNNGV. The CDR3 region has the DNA TGTGCCAGCAGCTTAGCAGGGCCTTCGAAATACTTC. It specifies CASSLAGPSKYF.

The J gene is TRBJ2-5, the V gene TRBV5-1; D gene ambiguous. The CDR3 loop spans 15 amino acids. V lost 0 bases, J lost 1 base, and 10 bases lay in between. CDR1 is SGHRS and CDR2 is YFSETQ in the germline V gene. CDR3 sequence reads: CASSLAAVAQETQYF. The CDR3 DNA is TGCGCCAGCAGCTTGGCCGCGGTCGCCCAAGAGACCCAGTACTTC.